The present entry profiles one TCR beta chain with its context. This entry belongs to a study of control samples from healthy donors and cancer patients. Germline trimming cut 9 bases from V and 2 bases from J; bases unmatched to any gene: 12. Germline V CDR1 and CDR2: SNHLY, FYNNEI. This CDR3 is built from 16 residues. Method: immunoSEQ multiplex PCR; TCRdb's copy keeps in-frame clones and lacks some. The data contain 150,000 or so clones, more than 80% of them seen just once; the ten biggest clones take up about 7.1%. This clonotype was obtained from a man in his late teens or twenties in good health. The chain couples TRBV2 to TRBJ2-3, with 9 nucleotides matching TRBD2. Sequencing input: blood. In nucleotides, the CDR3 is TGTGCCAGTATGGGGGTGCTAGCGGGGTCCACAGATACGCAGTATTTT. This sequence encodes CASMGVLAGSTDTQYF.